What follows are 15 T cell receptor beta chains derived from one specimen sequenced in a study of cytomegalovirus exposure and HLA in healthy donors. PCR primers comprised 60 Vbeta and 13 Jbeta primers. Clones were sequenced by immunoSEQ multiplex PCR, and TCRdb holds only the in-frame ones, with some missing. Of approximately 100,000 clones listed, 82% are singletons. Sequencing was performed on PBMCs. All receptors come from a man aged 50-60 years in good health and CMV-seronegative.

The rearrangement uses TRBV6-6 and TRBJ2-5; 15 nucleotides line up with TRBD2. V lost 7 bases to trimming and J lost 5 bases; unmatched junction nucleotides: 5. CDR1 and CDR2 from the germline V gene are MNHNY and SVGAGI (reference sequence). This CDR3 comprises 15 residues. The CDR3 DNA sequence: TGTGCCAGCATCCGGACTAGCGGGGGGGCGGAGACCCAGTACTTC. It translates to CASIRTSGGAETQYF.

The chain recombines TRBV10-3 with TRBJ2-1, with TRBD1 matching over 10 bases. The CDR3 consists of 14 residues. The J segment lost 7 bases and the V segment lost 6 bases, leaving 6 bases of the junction unmatched. Germline CDR1 and CDR2: ENHRY and SYGVKD. CDR3 region: CAIRHDRGQNEQFF. In DNA form, the CDR3 reads TGTGCCATCAGGCACGACAGGGGGCAAAATGAGCAGTTCTTC.

J is TRBJ2-7 and V is TRBV29-1; possibly TRBD1 for D (6 bases). The CDR3 extends over 14 amino acids. Trimming shortened V by 4 bases and J by 0 bases, and 13 bases separated the two germline ends. Looked up from germline, CDR1 is SQVTM and CDR2 is ANQGSEA. The CDR3 here is CSVGQGTFSYEQYF. The CDR3 nucleotides are TGCAGCGTTGGTCAGGGGACCTTCTCCTACGAGCAGTACTTC.

This clone was recorded only once. The chain recombines TRBV29-1 with TRBJ1-4; D gene ambiguous. CDR3 length: 14 residues. V was clipped by 2 bases and J by 4 bases, with 11 bases between them. Germline V lookup: CDR1 SQVTM, CDR2 ANQGSEA. CDR3 nucleotides: TGCAGCGTTGAACGGGTTTTCGGTAATGAAAAACTGTTTTTT. It specifies CSVERVFGNEKLFF.

The gene calls are TRBV4-1 and TRBJ2-7; 8 bases map to TRBD2. The CDR3 is 16 residues long. The V gene end was trimmed by 1 base and the J gene end by 4 bases; junction bases not matched to a gene: 9. The germline gives CDR1 MGHRA, CDR2 YSYEKL. CDR3 bases: TGCGCCAGCAGCCAAGGTGGGCTAGCGGGCTCATACGAGCAGTACTTC. Protein product: CASSQGGLAGSYEQYF.

This chain connects TRBV5-1 to TRBJ1-5, with 7 bases matching TRBD1. This CDR3 is 15 amino acids long. The germline V gene has CDR1 SGHRS and CDR2 YFSETQ. V was clipped by 0 bases and J by 4 bases; unmatched bases: 4. The CDR3 here is CASSLEGARNQPQHF. In DNA form, the CDR3 reads TGCGCCAGCAGCTTGGAGGGGGCGAGAAATCAGCCCCAGCATTTT.

This chain links TRBV5-1 with TRBJ2-5, with 11 bases lining up with TRBD1. Germline values: CDR1 SGHRS, CDR2 YFSETQ. The junction had 6 bases not matched to a gene; V was cut back by 3 bases and J by 5 bases. The CDR3 is 15 amino acids. CDR3 nucleotides: TGCGCCAGCAGCTCGACGGGACAGGGGGTTGAGACCCAGTACTTC. Its translation is CASSSTGQGVETQYF.

The V and J genes are TRBV7-8 and TRBJ2-3, with D hard to call. CDR3 length equals 14 residues. The V end was cut by 5 bases, the J end by 0 bases, with 9 bases between. Germline V CDR1 and CDR2: SGHVS, FQNEAQ. CDR3: CASSLEASTDTQYF. CDR3 nucleotides: TGTGCCAGCAGCCTCGAGGCTAGCACAGATACGCAGTATTTT. Full variable domain (remainder filled in from reference TRBV7-8 and TRBJ2-3): GAGVSQSPRYKVAKRGQDVALRCDPISGHVSLFWYQQALGQGPEFLTYFQNEAQLDKSGLPSDRFFAERPEGSVSTLKIQRTQQEDSAVYLCASSLEASTDTQYFGPGTRLTVL.

V usage is TRBV4-1 and J usage is TRBJ2-5, with 11 bases identical to TRBD2. After removal of 2 bases from V and 2 bases from J, the junction contained 10 bases not matched to a gene. Germline values: CDR1 MGHRA, CDR2 YSYEKL. The CDR3 length is 18 residues. This CDR3 is CASSQKFPSGGPQETQYF. The CDR3 DNA reads as TGCGCCAGCAGCCAAAAGTTCCCTAGCGGGGGGCCTCAAGAGACCCAGTACTTC.

The rearrangement links TRBV19 to TRBJ2-7; 9 positions agree with TRBD1. The CDR3 extends over 15 amino acids. Germline CDR1 and CDR2: LNHDA and SQIVND (reference sequence). V lost 0 bases and J lost 2; bases outside the gene matches: 2. CDR3 amino acids: CASSIDGTGTYEQYV. The CDR3 DNA sequence: TGTGCCAGTAGTATAGACGGGACAGGGACCTACGAGCAGTACGTC.

The chain has TRBV30 and TRBJ1-5, with D perhaps TRBD1 (6 bases). Per germline, CDR1 GTSNPN and CDR2 SVGIG (reference sequence). V was clipped by 4 bases and J by 3 bases, with 10 bases between them. The CDR3 extends over 13 amino acids. CDR3 sequence (DNA): TGTGCCTGGAACACAGGGTACAATCAGCCCCAGCATTTT. Its protein product is CAWNTGYNQPQHF.

The V and J genes are TRBV28 and TRBJ2-3; D not certain. The CDR3 contains 16 residues. V lost 3 bases and J lost 1, with 14 bases in between. Per germline, CDR1 MDHEN and CDR2 SYDVKM. CDR3 region: CASSFVGPRGTDTQYF. The CDR3, as DNA: TGTGCCAGCAGTTTTGTGGGTCCTCGGGGCACAGATACGCAGTATTTT.

The chain uses TRBV13 and TRBJ1-6, with 7 bases matching TRBD1. Trimming at V came to 4 bases and at J to 7 bases, leaving 7 bases not matched to a gene. The CDR3 is 15 residues long. CDR1 is PRHDT, CDR2 FYEKMQ, per germline (reference sequence). CDR3 in DNA: TGTGCCAGCAGCTCCTTGACAGGGTCGAATTCACCCCTCCACTTT. Encoded protein: CASSSLTGSNSPLHF.

The rearrangement joins TRBV2 to TRBJ1-1; unclear D gene. The CDR3 length is 10 residues. Germline CDR1 and CDR2: SNHLY and FYNNEI. V lost 6 bases and J lost 11, with 10 bases in between. The CDR3 protein is CASRRSRAFF. The CDR3 DNA reads TGTGCCAGCAGAAGAAGCAGGGCTTTCTTT.

The V and J genes are TRBV4-1 and TRBJ2-2, with D possibly TRBD2 on 5 matching bases. This CDR3 has 16 residues. Per germline, CDR1 MGHRA and CDR2 YSYEKL. V was cut by 0 bases and J by 3 bases, with 11 bases left in between. The CDR3 is CASSQDPGSYTGELFF. The CDR3 DNA reads TGCGCCAGCAGCCAAGATCCGGGGAGCTACACCGGGGAGCTGTTTTTT.